This TCR beta chain was captured in a study of molecular identifiers for immune sequencing clone quantification. This clonotype was seen repeatedly, ten times or more. TCRdb itself ran the PCR reads through MiXCR, one entry per CDR3 protein. The sample lists hundreds of thousands of distinct CDR3 sequences; 24% were seen once. The CDR3 sequence is 13 residues long. V lost 4 bases, J lost 4 bases, and 5 bases stayed unmatched. Germline loops: CDR1 SGHRS, CDR2 YFSETQ. This receptor was identified in a human donor in good health. Some libraries in this study had Jurkat cell RNA spiked in. This chain links TRBV5-1 with TRBJ2-7; 7 positions agree with TRBD1. The source material was naive CD8+ T cells from blood, with Jurkat cell RNA spiked in. Subset defined: FACS-sorted CD8+CD4-CCR7+CD45RA+ naive T cells. CDR3 in amino acids: CASSLGQQYEQYF. The CDR3 DNA reads as TGCGCCAGCAGCCTGGGACAGCAGTACGAGCAGTACTTC.